The 10 T cell receptor beta chains below were found in one sample sequenced in a study of T cells in Graves' hyperthyroidism and ophthalmopathy. TCR beta CDR3 sequences were amplified from RNA transcripts. The HTBI primer set drove a first-round RT-PCR of the TCR CDR3. Via MiXCR, TCRdb re-called the multiplex PCR reads, giving one row per CDR3 protein. This sample has more than 500,000 distinct CDR3 sequences, with roughly 15% found just once. The material sequenced was blood. Source of these receptors: a woman aged 40 to 50 with Graves' hyperthyroidism.

The table lists this clonotype with a few counts. This chain connects TRBV12-3 or TRBV12-4 to TRBJ1-2, with 7 bases aligning to TRBD1. The CDR3 contains 17 residues. The J segment lost 8 bases and the V segment lost 6 bases, leaving 21 bases of the junction unmatched. The CDR3 is CASRYNIGTAANSGYTF. For the CDR3, the DNA is TGTGCCAGCAGATATAATATCGGGACAGCTGCGAACTCGGGCTACACCTTC.

The genes are TRBV12-3 or TRBV12-4 and TRBJ1-2, with TRBD1 identical over 10 bases. The CDR3 has 15 residues. V gave up 6 bases and J gave up 7 bases; unmatched junction bases: 11. The CDR3 sequence is CASSRTGTGAIGYTF. CDR3 DNA: TGTGCCAGCAGCCGGACCGGGACAGGGGCCATTGGCTACACCTTC.

This clonotype was counted only a few times. V is TRBV6-2 or TRBV6-3 and J is TRBJ2-7, with a weak D call TRBD2 (5 bases). The germline V and J ends were trimmed by 0 bases and 9 bases, with 9 bases remaining between them. Germline V gives CDR1 MNHEY, CDR2 SVGEGT. There are 12 residues in the CDR3. CDR3 nucleotide sequence: TGTGCCAGCAGTTACTCGGTTGAGGGGCAGTACTTC. Its translation is CASSYSVEGQYF.

This clonotype was picked up a small number of times. An end of the junction does not agree with germline; a read error may underlie this. The V and J genes are TRBV7-8 and TRBJ2-2; D might be TRBD1 (5 bases). From germline, CDR1 is SGHVS and CDR2 FQNEAQ. The CDR3 has 16 residues. CDR3 sequence (DNA): TGTGCCGGCAGCTTAGAGGTGCCCAGGGAAACCGGGGAGCTGTTTTTT. Amino acid sequence: CAGSLEVPRETGELFF.

The chain has TRBV4-1 and TRBJ2-3, with D perhaps TRBD2 (7 bases). Germline V gene data show CDR1 as MGHRA and CDR2 as YSYEKL. The CDR3 consists of 15 residues. V was cut by 1 base and J by 5 bases, with 13 bases left in between. The chain's CDR3 is CASSQGRGGGDTQYF. CDR3 in DNA: TGCGCCAGCAGCCAAGGGCGAGGGGGGGGAGATACGCAGTATTTT.

Many counts were recorded for this clonotype. The chain carries TRBV20-1 and TRBJ2-3; D is unresolved. This CDR3 is 12 amino acids long. The germline V and J ends were trimmed by 7 bases and 3 bases, with 11 bases remaining between them. CDR1 is DFQATT and CDR2 is SNEGSKA in the germline V gene (reference sequence). The CDR3 protein is CSVEMRTDTQYF. For the CDR3, the DNA is TGCAGTGTCGAGATGCGAACAGATACGCAGTATTTT.

In its sample, this clonotype was seen many times. The chain couples TRBV7-6 to TRBJ2-5; 9 bases fit TRBD2. V dropped 7 bases and J dropped 1; count of bases not matched to a gene: 13. Germline-derived CDR1 and CDR2 are SGHVS and FNYEAQ. CDR3 length: 17 residues. CDR3 region: CASNPTRLAGIQETQYF. The CDR3 DNA reads TGTGCCAGCAACCCGACGCGGCTAGCGGGAATCCAAGAGACCCAGTACTTC.

This clonotype was observed a few times. The chain joins TRBV28 to TRBJ2-7; 12 bases line up with TRBD1. Per the germline V gene, CDR1 is MDHEN and CDR2 is SYDVKM. J was trimmed by 7 bases and V by 3 bases; bases with no gene match: 10. The CDR3 is made up of 16 amino acids. This CDR3 is CASSFGGTGGGEEQYF. DNA of the CDR3: TGTGCCAGCAGTTTTGGCGGGACAGGGGGCGGAGAAGAGCAGTACTTC.

Concerning this clonotype: A read error may be the cause here, since a much bigger clone is one base away. The chain is built from TRBV7-2 and TRBJ2-5; 9 bases map to TRBD1. Germline V gene data show CDR1 as SGHTA and CDR2 as FQGNSA. The junction had 8 bases not matched to a gene; V was cut back by 8 bases and J by 4 bases. The CDR3 is 14 residues long. The CDR3 here is CASGPWTGAETQYF. CDR3 coding DNA: TGTGCCAGCGGCCCATGGACAGGGGCAGAGACCCAGTACTTC.

This clonotype appeared a few times. This rearrangement joins TRBV6-4 to TRBJ2-2, with 14 bases identical to TRBD2. Per germline, CDR1 MRHNA and CDR2 SNTAGT. This CDR3 spans 19 amino acids. V lost 6 bases to trimming and J lost 1 base; unmatched junction nucleotides: 10. The CDR3 spells CASSLLPGLAGENTGELFF. The CDR3 region has the DNA TGTGCCAGCAGCCTGCTCCCGGGACTAGCGGGAGAGAACACCGGGGAGCTGTTTTTT.